This TCR beta chain emerged from a study of pediatric ulcerative colitis. Repertoires were generated with immunoSEQ multiplex PCR, while TCRdb's copy carries only in-frame clones and drops some. The sample includes tens of thousands of clones, about nine tenths of them seen just once. This clone was found a few times. Its cognate antigen is unknown. Regarding the study as a whole: Blood-rectal clonal overlap within each person was significantly higher in ulcerative colitis patients than controls.

No immunosuppressive drugs were given to ulcerative colitis patients before diagnostic colonoscopy. The sequenced sample consisted of blood. This sequence was found in a boy aged 5-17 years with severe ulcerative colitis.

As DNA, the CDR3 is TGTGCCAGCAGCGTGGGACAGGGGATGAACACTGAAGCTTTCTTT. Protein sequence: CASSVGQGMNTEAFF. The V gene is TRBV7-6, the J gene TRBJ1-1, with TRBD1 identical over 10 bases. V was clipped by 5 bases and J by 0 bases; unmatched bases: 3. Germline assignment: CDR1 SGHVS and CDR2 FNYEAQ. The CDR3 is 15 residues long.